The 21 T cell receptor beta chains given below trace back to one sample, sequenced in a study of shared clonotypes between healthy human individuals. Profiling relied on immunoSEQ multiplex PCR, and the TCRdb table lists in-frame clones only, not all of them. The table records hundreds of thousands of clones, roughly four fifths of them present only once. The sequenced material came from PBMCs. The receptors were sampled from a woman between 40 and 50 years old in good health. Some clones in this sample may be carry-over from other donors' samples.

This chain links TRBV13 with TRBJ2-1; tentatively, D is TRBD2 (5 bases). This CDR3 spans 13 amino acids. Trimming removed 5 bases from V and 8 bases from J, with 13 bases in between. Germline loops: CDR1 PRHDT, CDR2 FYEKMQ (reference sequence). The CDR3, as DNA: TGTGCCAGCAGCAAAGCGGAAGGAGATGAGCAGTTCTTC. Residues: CASSKAEGDEQFF.

The chain carries TRBV5-1 and TRBJ1-2; possibly TRBD1 for D (5 bases). V lost 4 bases, J lost 0 bases, and 13 bases lay in between. Germline CDR1 SGHRS, CDR2 YFSETQ. The CDR3 loop spans 15 amino acids. Written as DNA, the CDR3 is TGCGCCAGCAGCGCGACCGGGACGGCTAACTATGGCTACACCTTC. Translated: CASSATGTANYGYTF.

The rearrangement joins TRBV7-9 to TRBJ2-1, with 8 bases lining up with TRBD2. This CDR3 comprises 15 residues. In germline, CDR1 is SEHNR, CDR2 FQNEAQ (reference sequence). V shed 1 base, J shed 3 bases, and the junction held 2 bases outside the gene matches. The CDR3 DNA follows: TGTGCCAGCAGCTTAGGCGGGAGGCACTACAATGAGCAGTTCTTC. It is translated as CASSLGGRHYNEQFF.

V gene TRBV28 combines with J gene TRBJ2-7, with D perhaps TRBD1 or TRBD2 (5 bases each). Germline CDR1 and CDR2: MDHEN and SYDVKM. V gave up 10 bases and J gave up 3 bases, with 16 bases separating them. CDR3 length equals 13 residues. CDR3 protein: CAITGQVGYEQYF. Written as DNA, the CDR3 is TGTGCCATCACGGGGCAGGTCGGCTACGAGCAGTACTTC.

The chain carries TRBV28 and TRBJ2-7; 11 nucleotides match TRBD1. V was clipped by 4 bases and J by 4 bases; unmatched bases: 3. The CDR3 consists of 14 residues. The germline V gene encodes CDR1 MDHEN and CDR2 SYDVKM. CDR3 nucleotide sequence: TGTGCCAGCAGTTCGTGGGACAGGGGGTACGAGCAGTACTTC. Its translation: CASSSWDRGYEQYF.

This clone was seen only a few times. J is TRBJ2-3 and V is TRBV19, with TRBD1 matching 9 bases. The CDR3 length is 15 residues. The germline V gene has CDR1 LNHDA and CDR2 SQIVND (reference sequence). With V trimmed by 7 bases and J by 2 bases, 7 bases remained unmatched. CDR3 region: CASNFGDRVTDTQYF. The CDR3 bases are TGTGCCAGTAATTTTGGGGACAGGGTCACAGATACGCAGTATTTT.

The chain combines TRBV28 with TRBJ2-7, with TRBD2 identical over 9 bases. V dropped 5 bases and J dropped 2; count of bases not matched to a gene: 10. The V gene's germline CDR1 is MDHEN and CDR2 SYDVKM. This CDR3 is built from 16 residues. The CDR3 sequence is CASSPRTSAITYEQYF. The CDR3 bases are TGTGCCAGCAGTCCCCGGACTAGCGCAATTACCTACGAGCAGTACTTC.

As DNA, the CDR3 is TGTGCCAGCAGCTTAGCTGGTTCTGGAAACACCATATATTTT. It specifies CASSLAGSGNTIYF. This sequence joins TRBV7-2 and TRBJ1-3, with D unclear. Trimming took off 0 bases at V and 1 base at J, with 4 bases between the two ends. Germline CDR1 and CDR2: SGHTA and FQGNSA. CDR3 length: 14 amino acids.

The DNA for the CDR3 is TGTGCCAGCAGCTCCCAATATAGCGGGAGGCACACAGATACGCAGTATTTT. Translating gives CASSSQYSGRHTDTQYF. The chain employs TRBV11-1 and TRBJ2-3; 10 bases match TRBD2. This CDR3 has 17 amino acids. The ends lost 4 bases at V and 2 bases at J; junction bases unmatched: 9. Germline V gives CDR1 SGHAT, CDR2 FQDESV (reference sequence). The full variable domain, its missing parts supplied by reference TRBV11-1 and TRBJ2-3, is EAEVAQSPRYKITEKSQAVAFWCDPISGHATLYWYRQILGQGPELLVQFQDESVVDDSQLPKDRFSAERLKGVDSTLKIQPAELGDSAMYLCASSSQYSGRHTDTQYFGPGTRLTVL.

This clone appeared once. The rearrangement uses TRBV10-3 and TRBJ2-7, with 7 bases matching TRBD1. The CDR3 length is 14 residues. Germline V gene data show CDR1 as ENHRY and CDR2 as SYGVKD. With V trimmed by 11 bases and J by 2 bases, 12 bases remained unmatched. The CDR3 DNA reads as TGTGCCTCTGCTCCGGGACAGAGCCCCTACGAGCAGTACTTC. Residues: CASAPGQSPYEQYF.

With regard to this clone: A clone one base away is much larger, so this may be a read error. The chain joins TRBV29-1 to TRBJ2-1; 10 positions agree with TRBD2. The V and J ends lost 0 bases and 10 bases, in that order; junction bases with no gene match: 9. The CDR3 loop spans 15 amino acids. The germline V gene encodes CDR1 SQVTM and CDR2 ANQGSEA. The CDR3 coding sequence is TGCAGCGTTGAAGAGTTCGCTAGCGGGAGAGGGGAGCAGTTCTTC. As protein: CSVEEFASGRGEQFF.

This chain uses TRBV19 with TRBJ2-3, with TRBD2 as a possible D gene (6 bases). The V end lost 5 bases, the J end lost 4 bases, and 28 bases lay between the germline ends. The length of the CDR3 is 19 residues. Germline V CDR1 and CDR2: LNHDA, SQIVND (reference sequence). The CDR3 sequence is CASSGVPSRTSWEADTQYF. The CDR3 DNA reads as TGTGCCAGTAGTGGGGTCCCTTCCCGAACTAGCTGGGAGGCAGATACGCAGTATTTT.

The J gene is TRBJ2-2, the V gene TRBV5-1; D uncertain. The V end lost 7 bases, the J end lost 7 bases, and 17 bases lay between the germline ends. Germline CDR1 SGHRS, CDR2 YFSETQ. The CDR3 totals 14 residues. CDR3 sequence: CASFFGSTVGELFF. In nucleotides, the CDR3 is TGCGCCAGCTTTTTTGGCTCGACCGTCGGGGAGCTGTTTTTT. The whole variable domain, remainder taken from reference TRBV5-1 and TRBJ2-2, is KAGVTQTPRYLIKTRGQQVTLSCSPISGHRSVSWYQQTPGQGLQFLFEYFSETQRNKGNFPGRFSGRQFSNSRSEMNVSTLELGDSALYLCASFFGSTVGELFFGEGSRLTVL.

This clone occurred a few times. This chain uses TRBV27 with TRBJ2-2; 7 bases are shared with TRBD1. Trimming cost V 1 base and J 2 bases; bases outside gene matches: 7. CDR3 length equals 17 residues. From germline, CDR1 is MNHEY and CDR2 SMNVEV (reference sequence). The CDR3 spells CASSLWVGTVNTGELFF. The DNA for the CDR3 is TGTGCCAGCAGTTTATGGGTAGGGACAGTAAACACCGGGGAGCTGTTTTTT.

The V gene is TRBV6-5, the J gene TRBJ2-1, with no clear D. This CDR3 is 12 amino acids long. Trimming stripped 5 bases from V and 7 bases from J, with 9 bases between. CDR1 and CDR2 from the germline V gene are MNHEY and SVGAGI. The CDR3 DNA is TGTGCCAGCAGTCCCCATAGAAATGAGCAGTTCTTC. Its protein is CASSPHRNEQFF.

The chain joins TRBV5-4 to TRBJ2-1; tentatively, D is TRBD2 (6 bases). The germline V and J ends were trimmed by 3 bases and 7 bases, with 20 bases remaining between them. Germline V gene data show CDR1 as SGHNT and CDR2 as YYREEE (reference sequence). This CDR3 region has 16 residues. CDR3 loop: CASSSGRTGGRNEQFF. CDR3 DNA sequence: TGTGCCAGCAGCTCCGGTAGGACTGGTGGGAGGAATGAGCAGTTCTTC.

The table lists this clone with a few counts. The chain employs TRBV7-9 and TRBJ1-2; D is unresolved. With 6 bases removed from V and 2 bases from J, the gap between germline ends came to 10 bases. This CDR3 is 13 amino acids long. Germline V gives CDR1 SEHNR, CDR2 FQNEAQ (reference sequence). The chain's CDR3 is CASRLHENYGYTF. CDR3 bases: TGTGCCAGCAGGTTACATGAGAACTATGGCTACACCTTC.

The chain uses TRBV19 and TRBJ2-1, with D hard to call. The V and J ends lost 1 base and 2 bases respectively, with 3 bases between them. This CDR3 contains 13 residues. Germline V gene data show CDR1 as LNHDA and CDR2 as SQIVND (reference sequence). CDR3 in DNA: TGTGCCAGTAGTATAGGCACCTACAATGAGCAGTTCTTC. Encoded protein: CASSIGTYNEQFF.

The chain couples TRBV7-2 to TRBJ2-3; 7 bases are a match to TRBD2. Trimming at V came to 5 bases and at J to 5 bases, leaving 10 bases not matched to a gene. The CDR3 is made up of 15 amino acids. Germline assignment: CDR1 SGHTA and CDR2 FQGNSA. CDR3 bases: TGTGCCAGCAGCACCCGGACTAGGCGGGGAGATACGCAGTATTTT. Protein: CASSTRTRRGDTQYF.

Worth noting for this clone: In the same sample, other DNA sequences code for this CDR3. The CDR3 bases are TGTGCCAGCAGCTTGGGTGGGAACTCCTACGAGCAGTACTTC. Its translation is CASSLGGNSYEQYF. The chain employs TRBV5-6 and TRBJ2-7, with D unresolved. The CDR3 runs 14 residues. Germline V CDR1 and CDR2: SGHDT, YYEEEE. Trimming pared 0 bases from V and 0 bases from J, leaving 7 bases between.

This clone was recorded a few times. The chain links TRBV2 to TRBJ1-5; no clear D. CDR3 length equals 15 residues. V lost 1 base, J lost 0 bases, and 7 bases lay in between. Germline V lookup: CDR1 SNHLY, CDR2 FYNNEI. DNA for the CDR3: TGTGCCAGCAGTGAAGGGGCGGTTAGCAATCAGCCCCAGCATTTT. Amino acid sequence: CASSEGAVSNQPQHF.